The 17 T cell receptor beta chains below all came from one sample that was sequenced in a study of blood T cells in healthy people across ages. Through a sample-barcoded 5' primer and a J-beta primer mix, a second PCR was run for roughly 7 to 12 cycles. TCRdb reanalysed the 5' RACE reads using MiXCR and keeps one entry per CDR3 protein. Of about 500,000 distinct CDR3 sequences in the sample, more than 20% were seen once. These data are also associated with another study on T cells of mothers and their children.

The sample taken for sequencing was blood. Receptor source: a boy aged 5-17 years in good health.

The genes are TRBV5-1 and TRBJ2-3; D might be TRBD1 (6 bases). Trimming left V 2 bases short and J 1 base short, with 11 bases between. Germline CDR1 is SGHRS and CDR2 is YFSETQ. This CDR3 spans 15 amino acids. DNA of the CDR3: TGCGCCAGCAGCTTAACAGGGATGGGCACAGATACGCAGTATTTT. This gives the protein CASSLTGMGTDTQYF.

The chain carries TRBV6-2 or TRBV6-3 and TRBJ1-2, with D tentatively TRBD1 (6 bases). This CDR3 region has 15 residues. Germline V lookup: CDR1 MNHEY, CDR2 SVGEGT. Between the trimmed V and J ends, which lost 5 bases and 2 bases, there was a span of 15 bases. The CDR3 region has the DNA TGTGCCAGCAGTGGGACCGGGACAACGAACTATGGCTACACCTTC. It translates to CASSGTGTTNYGYTF.

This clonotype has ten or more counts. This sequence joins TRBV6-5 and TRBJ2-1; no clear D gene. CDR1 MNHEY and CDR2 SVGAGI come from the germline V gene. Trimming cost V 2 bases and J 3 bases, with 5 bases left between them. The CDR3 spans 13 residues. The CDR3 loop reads CASSYRFYNEQFF. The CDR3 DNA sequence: TGTGCCAGCAGTTACAGGTTCTACAATGAGCAGTTCTTC.

The CDR3 loop reads CASSEPTGNNSPLHF. CDR3 DNA: TGTGCCAGCAGCGAACCGACAGGGAATAATTCACCCCTCCACTTT. The V and J genes are TRBV5-6 and TRBJ1-6, with TRBD1 identical over 7 bases. V dropped 4 bases and J dropped 5; count of bases not matched to a gene: 6. The germline CDR1 and CDR2 sequences are SGHDT and YYEEEE. The CDR3 totals 15 residues.

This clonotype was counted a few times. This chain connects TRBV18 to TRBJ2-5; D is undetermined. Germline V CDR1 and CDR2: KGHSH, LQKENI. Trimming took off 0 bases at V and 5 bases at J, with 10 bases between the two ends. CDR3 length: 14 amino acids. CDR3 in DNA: TGTGCCAGCTCACCACCGATTAGTCGCGAGACCCAGTACTTC. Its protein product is CASSPPISRETQYF.

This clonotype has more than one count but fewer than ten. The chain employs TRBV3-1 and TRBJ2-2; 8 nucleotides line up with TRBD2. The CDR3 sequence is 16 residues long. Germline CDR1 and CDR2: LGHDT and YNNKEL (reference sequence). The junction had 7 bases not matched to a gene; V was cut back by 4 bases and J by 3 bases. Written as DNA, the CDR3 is TGTGCCAGCAGCCTAAGCACGGGGGGGTACACCGGGGAGCTGTTTTTT. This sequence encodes CASSLSTGGYTGELFF.

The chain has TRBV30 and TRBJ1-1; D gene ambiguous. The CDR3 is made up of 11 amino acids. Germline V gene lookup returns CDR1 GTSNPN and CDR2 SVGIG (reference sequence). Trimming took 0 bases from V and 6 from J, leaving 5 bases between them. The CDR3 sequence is CAWSVVPEAFF. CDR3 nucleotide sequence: TGTGCCTGGAGTGTGGTCCCTGAAGCTTTCTTT.

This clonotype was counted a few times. CDR3: CASSGRTGGFDEQYF. The CDR3 DNA reads as TGCGCCAGCAGTGGCCGGACAGGGGGCTTTGACGAGCAGTACTTC. This sequence joins TRBV10-2 and TRBJ2-7; 11 bases are shared with TRBD1. V lost 4 bases and J lost 5; bases outside the gene matches: 7. Germline V gene data show CDR1 as WSHSY and CDR2 as SAAADI. This CDR3 is 15 amino acids long.

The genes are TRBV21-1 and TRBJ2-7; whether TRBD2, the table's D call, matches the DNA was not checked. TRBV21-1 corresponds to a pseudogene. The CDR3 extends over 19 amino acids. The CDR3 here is CASSFTHPAGGPCAYEQYF. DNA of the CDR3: TGTGCCAGCAGCTTCACCCATCCAGCGGGAGGACCATGCGCCTACGAGCAGTACTTC.

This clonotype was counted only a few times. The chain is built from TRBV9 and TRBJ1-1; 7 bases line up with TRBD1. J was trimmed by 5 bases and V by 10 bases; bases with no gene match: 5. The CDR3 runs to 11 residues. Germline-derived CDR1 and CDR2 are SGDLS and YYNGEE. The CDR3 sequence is CARQGRTEAFF. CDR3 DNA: TGTGCCCGACAGGGAAGGACTGAAGCTTTCTTT.

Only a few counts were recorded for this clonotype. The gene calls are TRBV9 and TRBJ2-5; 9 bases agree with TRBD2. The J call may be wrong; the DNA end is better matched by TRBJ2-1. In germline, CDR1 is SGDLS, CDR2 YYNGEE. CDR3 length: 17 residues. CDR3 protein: CASSVVSSGGYYREQFF. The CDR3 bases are TGTGCCAGCAGCGTAGTCTCCAGCGGGGGGTATTACAGGGAGCAGTTCTTC.

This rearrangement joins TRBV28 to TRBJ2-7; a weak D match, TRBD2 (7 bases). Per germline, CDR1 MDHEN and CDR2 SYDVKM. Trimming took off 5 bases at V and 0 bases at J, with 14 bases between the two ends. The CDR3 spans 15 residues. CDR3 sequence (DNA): TGTGCCAGCAGTAGCCAGGGGACTAACTCCTACGAGCAGTACTTC. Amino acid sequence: CASSSQGTNSYEQYF.

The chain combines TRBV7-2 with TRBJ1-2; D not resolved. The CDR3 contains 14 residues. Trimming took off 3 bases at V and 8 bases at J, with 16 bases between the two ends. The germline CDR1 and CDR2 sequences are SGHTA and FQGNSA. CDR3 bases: TGTGCCAGCAGCTTCCCCGTCCGGATGGACGGCTACACCTTC. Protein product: CASSFPVRMDGYTF. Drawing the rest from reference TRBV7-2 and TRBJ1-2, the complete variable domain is GAGVSQSPSNKVTEKGKDVELRCDPISGHTALYWYRQSLGQGLEFLIYFQGNSAPDKSGLPSDRFSAERTGGSVSTLTIQRTQQEDSAVYLCASSFPVRMDGYTFGSGTRLTVV.

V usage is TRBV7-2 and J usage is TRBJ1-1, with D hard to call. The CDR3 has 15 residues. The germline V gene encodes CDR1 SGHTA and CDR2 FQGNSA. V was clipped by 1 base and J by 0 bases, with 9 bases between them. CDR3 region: CASSLDILVNTEAFF. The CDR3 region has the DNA TGTGCCAGCAGCTTAGACATATTGGTGAACACTGAAGCTTTCTTT.

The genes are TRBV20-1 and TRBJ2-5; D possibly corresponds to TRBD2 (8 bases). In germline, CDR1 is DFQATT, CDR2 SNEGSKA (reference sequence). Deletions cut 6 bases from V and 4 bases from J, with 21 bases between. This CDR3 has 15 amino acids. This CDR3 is CSAWGTAGVGETQYF. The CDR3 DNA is TGCAGTGCCTGGGGGACAGCGGGAGTGGGAGAGACCCAGTACTTC.

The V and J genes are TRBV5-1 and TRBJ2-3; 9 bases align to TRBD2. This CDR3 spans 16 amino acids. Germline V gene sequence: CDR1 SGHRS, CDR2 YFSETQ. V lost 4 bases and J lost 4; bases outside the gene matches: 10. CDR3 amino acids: CASSPREGPPADTQYF. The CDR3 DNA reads TGCGCCAGCAGCCCGCGGGAGGGCCCTCCGGCAGATACGCAGTATTTT.

The CDR3 DNA reads as TGCAGCGTCAAGGCCTTGCGTAGCACAGATACGCAGTATTTT. Translated: CSVKALRSTDTQYF. The genes are TRBV29-1 and TRBJ2-3; D call uncertain. CDR3 length equals 14 residues. Germline V gene data show CDR1 as SQVTM and CDR2 as ANQGSEA. Trimming shortened V by 6 bases and J by 0 bases, and 13 bases separated the two germline ends.